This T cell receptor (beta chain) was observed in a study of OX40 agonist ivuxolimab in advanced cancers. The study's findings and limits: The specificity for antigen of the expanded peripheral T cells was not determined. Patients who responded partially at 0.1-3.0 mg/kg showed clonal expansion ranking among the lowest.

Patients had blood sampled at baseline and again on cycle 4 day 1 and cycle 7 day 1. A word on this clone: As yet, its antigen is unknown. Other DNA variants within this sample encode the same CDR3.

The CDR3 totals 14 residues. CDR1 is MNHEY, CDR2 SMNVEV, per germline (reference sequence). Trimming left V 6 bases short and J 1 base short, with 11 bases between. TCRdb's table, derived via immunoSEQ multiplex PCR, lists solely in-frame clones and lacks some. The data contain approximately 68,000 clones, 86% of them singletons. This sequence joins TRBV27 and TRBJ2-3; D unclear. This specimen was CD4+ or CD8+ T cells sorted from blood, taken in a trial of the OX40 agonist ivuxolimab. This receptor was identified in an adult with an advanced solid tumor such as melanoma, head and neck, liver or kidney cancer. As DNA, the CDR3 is TGTGCCAGCAGGGGTTTGGTGGGCACAGATACGCAGTATTTT. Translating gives CASRGLVGTDTQYF.